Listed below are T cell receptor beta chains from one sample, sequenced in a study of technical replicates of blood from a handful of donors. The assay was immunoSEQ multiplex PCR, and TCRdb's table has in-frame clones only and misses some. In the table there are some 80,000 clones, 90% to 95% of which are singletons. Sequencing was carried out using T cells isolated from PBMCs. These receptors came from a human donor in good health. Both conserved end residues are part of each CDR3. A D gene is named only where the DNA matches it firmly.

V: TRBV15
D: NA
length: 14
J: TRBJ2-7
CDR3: CATSHGREVGEQYF

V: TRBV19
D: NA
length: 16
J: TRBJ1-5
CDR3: CASSPRGGAYGQPQHF

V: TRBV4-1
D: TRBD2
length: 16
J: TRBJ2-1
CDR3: CASSQDDLAGNNEQFF

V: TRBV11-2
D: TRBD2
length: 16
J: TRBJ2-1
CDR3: CASSLGGEGLYNEQFF

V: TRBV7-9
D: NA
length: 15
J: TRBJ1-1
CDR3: CASSLMGGSSSGAFF

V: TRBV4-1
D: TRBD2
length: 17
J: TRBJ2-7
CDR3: CASSQEGGSDSPYEQYF

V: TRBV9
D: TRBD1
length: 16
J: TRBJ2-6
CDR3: CASSFHRGFGANVLTF

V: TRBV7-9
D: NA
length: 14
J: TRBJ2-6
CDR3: CASSFYSGANVLTF

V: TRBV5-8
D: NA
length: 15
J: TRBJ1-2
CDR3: CASSWARGTNYGYTF

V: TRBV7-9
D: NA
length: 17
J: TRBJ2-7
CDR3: CASSSLRNGTQIHEQYF

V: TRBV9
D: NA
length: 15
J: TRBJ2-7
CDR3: CASSVDPGMANEQYF

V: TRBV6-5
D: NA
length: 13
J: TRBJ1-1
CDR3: CASQWGGNTEAFF

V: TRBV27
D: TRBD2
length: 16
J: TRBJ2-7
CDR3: CASSLSIGDYSYEQYF

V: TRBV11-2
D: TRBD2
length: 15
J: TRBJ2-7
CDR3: CASSSAGTSLYEQYF

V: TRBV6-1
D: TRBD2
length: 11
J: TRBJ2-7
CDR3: CASSASGLANF

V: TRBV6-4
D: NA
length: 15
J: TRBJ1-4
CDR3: CASSEFAGAPGELFF

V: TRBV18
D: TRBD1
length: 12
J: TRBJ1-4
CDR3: CASSDRGEKLFF

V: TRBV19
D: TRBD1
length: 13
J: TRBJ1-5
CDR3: CASMDRGGQPQHF

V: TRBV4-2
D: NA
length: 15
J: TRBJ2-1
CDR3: CASSQGLETYNEQFF

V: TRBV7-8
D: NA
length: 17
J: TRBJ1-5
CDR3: CASSRGRGGLGNQPQHF

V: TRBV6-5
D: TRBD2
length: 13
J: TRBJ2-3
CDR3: CASTPLAGYTQYF

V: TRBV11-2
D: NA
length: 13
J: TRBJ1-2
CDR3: CASSSIQGYGYTF

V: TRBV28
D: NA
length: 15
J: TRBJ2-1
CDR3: CASSPPGLPYNEQFF

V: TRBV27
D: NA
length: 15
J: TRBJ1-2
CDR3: CASRRQAGHDYGYTF

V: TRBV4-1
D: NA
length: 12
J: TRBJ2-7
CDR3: CASSQVGGEQYF

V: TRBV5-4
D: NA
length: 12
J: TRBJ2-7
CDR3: CASSSISHEQYF